The 28 T cell receptor beta chains in this list originate from one sample, sequenced in a study of CXCR3-negative and CXCR3-positive naive CD8 T cells. Libraries were UMI-labeled 5' RACE TRB cDNA. TCRdb re-analyzed the 5' RACE reads; it lists each CDR3 protein once, without DNA. The table for this sample gives roughly 50,000 distinct CDR3 sequences. The sample taken for sequencing was memory CD8+ T cells from blood. The source of these receptors is a human donor in good health. Some clones in this sample may be carry-over from other donors' samples.

The chain has TRBV7-6 and TRBJ2-1; TCRdb designates TRBD1, a call that cannot be tested without DNA. The germline V gene encodes CDR1 SGHVS and CDR2 FNYEAQ. The CDR3 runs to 13 residues. The CDR3: CASSLGGGREQFF.

The chain joins TRBV5-1 to TRBJ2-5; TCRdb's assignment of TRBD1 cannot be checked, as there is no DNA. This CDR3 spans 15 amino acids. CDR1 is SGHRS and CDR2 is YFSETQ in the germline V gene. The CDR3 sequence is CASSLHSGRVETQYF.

The genes are TRBV5-4 and TRBJ2-1; checking the TCRdb D call of TRBD1 is not possible without DNA. The V gene's germline CDR1 is SGHNT and CDR2 YYREEE (reference sequence). This CDR3 has 14 amino acids. CDR3 residues: CASSLNRQSYEQFF.

The chain carries TRBV19 and TRBJ2-1. This CDR3 is 13 amino acids long. The germline CDR1 and CDR2 sequences are LNHDA and SQIVND (reference sequence). The CDR3 sequence: CASTTLTASEQFF. The full variable domain, completed using reference TRBV19 and TRBJ2-1, is DGGITQSPKYLFRKEGQNVTLSCEQNLNHDAMYWYRQDPGQGLRLIYYSQIVNDFQKGDIAEGYSVSREKKESFPLTVTSAQKNPTAFYLCASTTLTASEQFFGPGTRLTVL.

The V gene is TRBV27, the J gene TRBJ2-7; TCRdb lists TRBD1, though no DNA is available to test this call. The germline gives CDR1 MNHEY, CDR2 SMNVEV (reference sequence). This CDR3 is 15 amino acids long. CDR3 region: CASSAVGAETYEQYF.

The rearrangement links TRBV20-1 to TRBJ2-3; TCRdb's D call, TRBD2, is unchecked because there is no DNA. CDR3 length equals 14 residues. Germline V gene lookup returns CDR1 DFQATT and CDR2 SNEGSKA (reference sequence). The CDR3 region is CSAVLDARSDTQYF.

The chain combines TRBV20-1 with TRBJ2-7; TCRdb's D call, TRBD1, is unchecked because there is no DNA. The CDR3 is 14 residues long. CDR1 is DFQATT and CDR2 is SNEGSKA in the germline V gene (reference sequence). CDR3 loop: CSARVRDRGYEQYF.

V usage is TRBV20-1 and J usage is TRBJ1-1. CDR3 size: 16 residues. The germline V gene encodes CDR1 DFQATT and CDR2 SNEGSKA (reference sequence). The CDR3 loop reads CSAPDPLAQLEAEAFF.

J is TRBJ2-1 and V is TRBV5-1; the TCRdb D gene call, TRBD1, has no DNA to confirm it. From germline, CDR1 is SGHRS and CDR2 YFSETQ. The CDR3 contains 15 residues. CDR3 residues: CASSYRSPSYNEQFF.

V is TRBV25-1 and J is TRBJ2-7; absent DNA, TCRdb's TRBD1 call cannot be checked. Germline V lookup: CDR1 MGHDK, CDR2 SYGVNS. CDR3 length equals 14 residues. The CDR3 loop is CASCPGTYSYEQYF.

This rearrangement joins TRBV9 to TRBJ2-1; TCRdb selects TRBD2, and the lack of DNA leaves this call unchecked. Germline V gene data show CDR1 as SGDLS and CDR2 as YYNGEE. This CDR3 spans 17 amino acids. The CDR3 loop reads CASSVATAWRVYNEQFF.

The chain couples TRBV20-1 to TRBJ2-7; TCRdb's assignment of TRBD1 cannot be checked, as there is no DNA. The CDR3 consists of 19 residues. Germline loops: CDR1 DFQATT, CDR2 SNEGSKA (reference sequence). CDR3 residues: CSARSWVGGRGPTSNEQYF.

The chain is built from TRBV4-3 and TRBJ2-1; absent DNA, TCRdb's TRBD2 call cannot be checked. This CDR3 is built from 16 residues. Germline V gene data show CDR1 as LGHNA and CDR2 as YSLEER. The CDR3 sequence is CASNNVGGTINNEQFF.

This rearrangement joins TRBV29-1 to TRBJ2-7. The germline V gene has CDR1 SQVTM and CDR2 ANQGSEA. The CDR3 has 12 residues. The CDR3 protein is CSARRGTYEQYF.

The chain links TRBV6-5 to TRBJ2-5; the TCRdb call, TRBD1, lacks DNA for checking. The CDR3 spans 13 residues. Per germline, CDR1 MNHEY and CDR2 SVGAGI. This chain's CDR3 is CASSPGGEETQYF.

The chain carries TRBV28 and TRBJ2-7; TCRdb's D call, TRBD1, is unchecked because there is no DNA. This CDR3 spans 14 amino acids. Germline-derived CDR1 and CDR2 are MDHEN and SYDVKM. The CDR3 protein is CASSLGTGLYEQYF.

V usage is TRBV29-1 and J usage is TRBJ2-5; the TCRdb call, TRBD1, lacks DNA for checking. The length of the CDR3 is 11 residues. Germline CDR1 reads SQVTM; CDR2 reads ANQGSEA. CDR3 residues: CSVGTAETQYF.

This chain joins TRBV6-6 and TRBJ2-3; as DNA is missing, the TRBD2 call by TCRdb cannot be tested. The CDR3 is made up of 15 amino acids. Germline CDR1 MNHNY, CDR2 SVGAGI (reference sequence). Here the CDR3 reads CASGGLAGLADTQYF.

Considering frequency, this clonotype is medium-sized. This chain connects TRBV2 to TRBJ1-2; TCRdb's D call, TRBD1, is unchecked because there is no DNA. The CDR3 is 14 amino acids. The V gene's germline CDR1 is SNHLY and CDR2 FYNNEI. The CDR3 sequence: CASSEMLGGNGYTF.

V usage is TRBV12-3 or TRBV12-4 and J usage is TRBJ2-1; there is no DNA to check the TCRdb D call of TRBD1. This CDR3 has 14 residues. The CDR3 protein is CASSPSLVYNEQFF.

The J gene is TRBJ1-2, the V gene TRBV14; no DNA is available, so the TRBD1 call from TCRdb remains unchecked. CDR1 is SGHDN and CDR2 is FVKESK in the germline V gene. The CDR3 totals 15 residues. CDR3 sequence: CASSQGIWGFYGYTF.

The chain recombines TRBV7-9 with TRBJ2-1. CDR1 SEHNR and CDR2 FQNEAQ come from the germline V gene (reference sequence). The CDR3 contains 14 residues. This chain's CDR3 is CASSSVTRYNEQFF.

This rearrangement joins TRBV11-3 to TRBJ2-3; TCRdb selects TRBD2, and the lack of DNA leaves this call unchecked. Looked up from germline, CDR1 is SGHNT and CDR2 is YENEEA. CDR3 length: 18 amino acids. The CDR3 sequence is CASSYDPPTSGVTDTQYF. The full variable domain, rest sourced from reference TRBV11-3 and TRBJ2-3, is EAGVVQSPRYKIIEKKQPVAFWCNPISGHNTLYWYLQNLGQGPELLIRYENEEAVDDSQLPKDRFSAERLKGVDSTLKIQPAELGDSAVYLCASSYDPPTSGVTDTQYFGPGTRLTVL.

The V and J genes are TRBV20-1 and TRBJ1-6; no DNA is available, so the TRBD1 call from TCRdb remains unchecked. The CDR3 sequence is 17 residues long. Germline CDR1 DFQATT, CDR2 SNEGSKA (reference sequence). CDR3 in amino acids: CSARDSGGGTENSPLHF.

The chain employs TRBV5-1 and TRBJ2-2; there is no DNA to check the TCRdb D call of TRBD1. The CDR3 sequence is 14 residues long. Germline lookup yields CDR1 SGHRS and CDR2 YFSETQ. CDR3 loop: CASSLVPRAGELFF.

V is TRBV28 and J is TRBJ2-5; without DNA, the TCRdb call of TRBD1 cannot be checked. Germline values: CDR1 MDHEN, CDR2 SYDVKM. The CDR3 runs 12 residues. CDR3 amino acids: CATEGQKETQYF.

The chain employs TRBV19 and TRBJ2-7; the D call of TRBD2 rests on TCRdb alone, since no DNA is present to check it. The CDR3 is made up of 14 amino acids. Germline V gene data show CDR1 as LNHDA and CDR2 as SQIVND (reference sequence). The CDR3 sequence: CASMEPGLGYEQYF.

The V call is TRBV27, the J call TRBJ2-7; no DNA is available, so the TRBD1 call from TCRdb remains unchecked. Per germline, CDR1 MNHEY and CDR2 SMNVEV (reference sequence). The CDR3 is 15 amino acids. This chain's CDR3 is CASSSPWVQGGEQYF.